Presented here are 17 T cell receptor beta chains from one specimen sequenced in a study of blood T cells in healthy people across ages. The authors ran a second PCR of roughly 6 to 12 cycles using a sample-barcoded 5' primer and a J-beta primer mix. TCRdb re-called the 5' RACE reads with MiXCR, one entry per CDR3 protein. This sample has 550,000 to 800,000 distinct CDR3 sequences, with around a fifth found just once. The sample taken for sequencing was blood. Receptors were obtained from a man aged 65 to 79 in good health.

The chain has TRBV7-9 and TRBJ1-4; D is unresolved. Trimming shortened V by 0 bases and J by 4 bases, and 6 bases separated the two germline ends. Per the germline V gene, CDR1 is SEHNR and CDR2 is FQNEAQ (reference sequence). The CDR3 spans 14 residues. The CDR3 DNA reads TGTGCCAGCAGCTTAGCTGCCGTTAATGAAAAACTGTTTTTT. It translates to CASSLAAVNEKLFF.

This clonotype was found a few times. V is TRBV29-1 and J is TRBJ2-3; 7 nucleotides agree with TRBD2. Germline CDR1 is SQVTM and CDR2 is ANQGSEA. The V segment lost 7 bases and the J segment 0 bases; nucleotides outside the gene matches: 4. The CDR3 has 13 amino acids. The CDR3 loop is CSGSSGSTDTQYF. The CDR3 DNA reads TGCAGCGGATCTAGCGGTAGCACAGATACGCAGTATTTT.

This clonotype was seen a handful of times. This sequence joins TRBV7-9 and TRBJ2-4; D gene unclear. Germline V gene data show CDR1 as SEHNR and CDR2 as FQNEAQ (reference sequence). V lost 3 bases, J lost 6 bases, and 15 bases lay in between. The CDR3 extends over 15 amino acids. Written as DNA, the CDR3 is TGTGCCAGCAGCTTGGACCCAGGAGATTCAAACATTCAGTACTTC. It is translated as CASSLDPGDSNIQYF. The full variable domain, rest sourced from reference TRBV7-9 and TRBJ2-4, is DTGVSQNPRHKITKRGQNVTFRCDPISEHNRLYWYRQTLGQGPEFLTYFQNEAQLEKSRLLSDRFSAERPKGSFSTLEIQRTEQGDSAMYLCASSLDPGDSNIQYFGAGTRLSVL.

This chain uses TRBV7-2 with TRBJ2-7; D is unresolved. There are 14 residues in the CDR3. Germline CDR1 SGHTA, CDR2 FQGNSA. The V end lost 2 bases, the J end lost 3 bases, and 11 bases lay between the germline ends. Written as DNA, the CDR3 is TGTGCCAGCAGCTTACAGCCCGGTAGCTACGAGCAGTACTTC. Its protein is CASSLQPGSYEQYF.

Note on this clonotype: Relative to the germline gene, one junction end is altered; a read error may explain this. The rearrangement uses TRBV19 and TRBJ1-5, with D unresolved. Looked up from germline, CDR1 is LNHDA and CDR2 is SQIVND (reference sequence). The CDR3 runs to 15 residues. The CDR3 DNA follows: TGTGCCAGTAGTGGAGTTGACCCAAGCAAGCAGCCCCAGCATTTT. Amino acids: CASSGVDPSKQPQHF.

The gene calls are TRBV7-2 and TRBJ2-5, with 7 bases that match TRBD1. Judging by the DNA end, TRBJ2-7 fits better; the J call may be wrong. CDR3 length: 14 amino acids. Looked up from germline, CDR1 is SGHTA and CDR2 is FQGNSA. The CDR3 DNA follows: TGTGCCAGCAGCCGGGACAGCCTACGCTACGAGCAGTACTTC. This gives the protein CASSRDSLRYEQYF.

The rearrangement links TRBV12-3 or TRBV12-4 to TRBJ1-2; maybe TRBD1 (6 bases). The CDR3 loop spans 12 amino acids. Trimming cost V 5 bases and J 8 bases, with 12 bases left between them. The CDR3 here is CASSLQGQGYTF. The DNA for the CDR3 is TGTGCCAGCAGTCTACAGGGTCAGGGCTACACCTTC.

This sequence joins TRBV5-1 and TRBJ2-5; D perhaps matches TRBD1 (6 bases). The J call may be mistaken, given a closer DNA end match to TRBJ2-7. The CDR3 sequence is 15 residues long. Germline assignment: CDR1 SGHRS and CDR2 YFSETQ. Here the CDR3 reads CASSLQGTGFYEQYF. The CDR3 DNA reads as TGCGCCAGCAGCTTGCAAGGCACAGGGTTTTACGAGCAGTACTTC.

The rearrangement joins TRBV25-1 to TRBJ1-5, with 7 bases matching TRBD1. The CDR3 is 15 amino acids. V gave up 4 bases and J gave up 6 bases; unmatched junction bases: 9. Germline loops: CDR1 MGHDK, CDR2 SYGVNS. CDR3 residues: CASSGDRVGGQPQHF. The CDR3, as DNA: TGTGCCAGCAGTGGAGACAGGGTTGGGGGTCAGCCCCAGCATTTT.

The V call is TRBV4-1, the J call TRBJ2-7, with D perhaps matching TRBD1 or TRBD2 (5 bases each). CDR3 length equals 15 residues. Germline V gene data show CDR1 as MGHRA and CDR2 as YSYEKL. V was pared by 0 bases and J by 0 bases, with 9 bases between. Here the CDR3 DNA reads TGCGCCAGCAGCCAAGATGGGGACGCCTCCTACGAGCAGTACTTC. Its protein product is CASSQDGDASYEQYF.

This chain joins TRBV20-1 and TRBJ2-3; TRBD1 or TRBD2 may be the D gene (5 bases each). The germline V gene encodes CDR1 DFQATT and CDR2 SNEGSKA (reference sequence). The germline V and J ends were trimmed by 0 bases and 6 bases, with 22 bases remaining between them. The length of the CDR3 is 17 residues. The DNA for the CDR3 is TGCAGTGCTAGAGATCGCGCGGAGTGGGGACGCGTGGATACGCAGTATTTT. Translating it yields CSARDRAEWGRVDTQYF.

The table lists this clonotype with a few counts. This chain links TRBV21-1 with TRBJ2-7; the D call TRBD2 from the table was never checked on the DNA. TRBV21-1 is a listed pseudogene. This CDR3 region has 14 residues. The DNA of the CDR3 is TGTGCCAGCAGAGACGATAGCGGGTCCTACGAGCAGTACTTC. Its translation is CASRDDSGSYEQYF.

The chain joins TRBV5-1 to TRBJ1-1; tentatively, D is TRBD1 (6 bases). From germline, CDR1 is SGHRS and CDR2 YFSETQ. This CDR3 spans 15 amino acids. Trimming took 4 bases from V and 5 from J, leaving 18 bases between them. CDR3 DNA sequence: TGCGCCAGCAGCCCCTCGACAGGACGGGGGACTGAAGCTTTCTTT. This translates into CASSPSTGRGTEAFF.

This clonotype was observed a few times. The chain uses TRBV7-2 and TRBJ2-5; 10 bases fit TRBD1. The better agreement between TRBJ2-7 and the DNA end casts doubt on the J call. The CDR3 consists of 16 residues. Germline loops: CDR1 SGHTA, CDR2 FQGNSA. The CDR3 DNA reads as TGTGCCAGCAGCACCGGACAGGGGGTTATTTCCTACGAGCAGTACTTC. Its protein is CASSTGQGVISYEQYF.

The chain carries TRBV5-1 and TRBJ2-5, with 8 positions matching TRBD2. Germline V gene data show CDR1 as SGHRS and CDR2 as YFSETQ. J lost 5 bases, V lost 1 base, and 7 bases had no gene match. This CDR3 comprises 15 residues. The CDR3 is CASSLQSLAGETQYF. The CDR3 region has the DNA TGCGCCAGCAGCTTGCAATCCCTAGCGGGCGAGACCCAGTACTTC. Filled out from reference TRBV5-1 and TRBJ2-5, the complete variable domain reads KAGVTQTPRYLIKTRGQQVTLSCSPISGHRSVSWYQQTPGQGLQFLFEYFSETQRNKGNFPGRFSGRQFSNSRSEMNVSTLELGDSALYLCASSLQSLAGETQYFGPGTRLLVL.

The V call is TRBV28, the J call TRBJ2-5; D unresolved. The better agreement between TRBJ2-7 and the DNA end casts doubt on the J call. CDR1 is MDHEN, CDR2 SYDVKM, per germline. This CDR3 has 12 residues. The CDR3 region is CATQKGLYEQYF. DNA of the CDR3: TGTGCCACCCAAAAGGGCCTCTACGAGCAGTACTTC.

A word on this clonotype: An end of the junction does not agree with germline; a read error may underlie this. V usage is TRBV29-1 and J usage is TRBJ1-4; 7 bases align to TRBD1. This CDR3 is 13 amino acids long. Germline CDR1 SQVTM, CDR2 ANQGSEA. The CDR3 is CSVKGALVEKLFF. CDR3 sequence (DNA): TGTAGCGTGAAGGGGGCGCTTGTTGAAAAACTGTTTTTT.